Sequencing of this T cell receptor beta chain was carried out in a study of T-cell memory formation after mild COVID-19. Each CDR3 protein gets one entry after TCRdb re-called the 5' RACE reads with MiXCR. The sample has some 130,000 distinct CDR3 sequences, roughly 15% seen once; the top ten hold approximately 15%. At least ten counts were recorded for this clonotype. The sample consisted of PBMCs or a T cell subset sorted from them (not recorded which). This clonotype was sampled from an adult woman who had mild COVID-19 (a few samples of this study predate the infection). Cell type and time point are not known.

The chain's CDR3 is CASSLAPGLLEQYF. CDR3 nucleotide sequence: TGTGCCAGCAGCTTAGCGCCGGGACTACTCGAGCAGTACTTC. The rearrangement joins TRBV7-6 to TRBJ2-7; 7 bases agree with TRBD2. J was trimmed by 6 bases and V by 0 bases; bases with no gene match: 5. CDR1 is SGHVS, CDR2 FNYEAQ, per germline. This CDR3 has 14 residues.